One and the same sample provided the 5 T cell receptor beta chains below, sequenced in a study of control samples from healthy donors and cancer patients. Here immunoSEQ multiplex PCR was the method, and the copy in TCRdb shows in-frame clones only, minus some. Counted here are 150,000 to 180,000 clones, over 90% occurring once; the ten biggest clones make up around 2.4%. The sequencing sample was made of blood. Every receptor here comes from a man in his forties or fifties in good health.

The chain recombines TRBV21-1 with TRBJ1-4; no DNA check was done on the table's D call, TRBD1. TRBV21-1 is deemed a pseudogene. CDR3 length: 18 residues. The CDR3 is CASSKEEGRGATNEKLFF. The CDR3 DNA reads as TGTGCCAGCAGCAAAGAGGAAGGCAGGGGGGCAACTAATGAAAAACTGTTTTTT.

The chain couples TRBV5-1 to TRBJ2-1, with 10 bases lining up with TRBD2. Germline loops: CDR1 SGHRS, CDR2 YFSETQ. With V trimmed by 4 bases and J by 7 bases, 8 bases remained unmatched. This CDR3 region has 15 residues. The CDR3 loop reads CASSPSGSISNEQFF. As DNA, the CDR3 is TGCGCCAGCAGCCCTAGCGGGAGCATTTCGAATGAGCAGTTCTTC.

The rearrangement uses TRBV7-9 and TRBJ1-1; D gene ambiguous. Germline V gives CDR1 SEHNR, CDR2 FQNEAQ (reference sequence). The V end was cut by 2 bases, the J end by 3 bases, with 4 bases between. CDR3 size: 12 residues. The CDR3 loop reads CASSLMDTEAFF. In DNA form, the CDR3 reads TGTGCCAGCAGCTTAATGGACACTGAAGCTTTCTTT.

The chain combines TRBV21-1 with TRBJ1-1. TRBV21-1 is a pseudogene segment. This CDR3 is built from 16 residues. Written as DNA, the CDR3 is TGTGCCAGCAGCCCTAAAGAAATGTTGAGAAACACTGAAGCTTTCTTT. It encodes CASSPKEMLRNTEAFF.

The chain has TRBV4-1 and TRBJ2-7; TRBD2 matches 11 bases. The CDR3 runs to 21 residues. With 6 bases clipped from V and 6 bases from J, the junction kept 28 bases outside the gene matches. Germline V gene sequence: CDR1 MGHRA, CDR2 YSYEKL. CDR3 nucleotide sequence: TGCGCCAGCAGTCCCGGGACTAGCGGAAATCAAAGGGGGCAGACGAGGTTCGAGCAGTACTTC. Amino acids: CASSPGTSGNQRGQTRFEQYF.